This TCR beta chain originates from a study of long-term antiretroviral therapy in people with HIV. Points from the study as a whole: In the period from the mid-2000s to the late 2010s, blood was collected, possibly under older ART regimens.

To note about this clone: Antigen: not known.

The CDR3 is 16 amino acids. The J segment lost 3 bases and the V segment lost 1 base, leaving 9 bases of the junction unmatched. CDR1 and CDR2 from the germline V gene are SGHTA and FQGNSA. immunoSEQ v3.0 was run at survey level. Sequenced by immunoSEQ multiplex PCR; TCRdb stores in-frame clones only, minus some. This sample has around 40,000 clones, with over 90% found just once. Here the sequenced sample was unsorted PBMCs, taken 4.1 years after starting antiretroviral therapy. The TCR was taken from a woman aged 45-60 years with HIV. The chain has TRBV7-2 and TRBJ2-7; 7 nucleotides agree with TRBD2. CDR3 nucleotides: TGTGCCAGCAGCTTAGTCTCGGGCGGGGGATACTACGAGCAGTACTTC. This encodes CASSLVSGGGYYEQYF.